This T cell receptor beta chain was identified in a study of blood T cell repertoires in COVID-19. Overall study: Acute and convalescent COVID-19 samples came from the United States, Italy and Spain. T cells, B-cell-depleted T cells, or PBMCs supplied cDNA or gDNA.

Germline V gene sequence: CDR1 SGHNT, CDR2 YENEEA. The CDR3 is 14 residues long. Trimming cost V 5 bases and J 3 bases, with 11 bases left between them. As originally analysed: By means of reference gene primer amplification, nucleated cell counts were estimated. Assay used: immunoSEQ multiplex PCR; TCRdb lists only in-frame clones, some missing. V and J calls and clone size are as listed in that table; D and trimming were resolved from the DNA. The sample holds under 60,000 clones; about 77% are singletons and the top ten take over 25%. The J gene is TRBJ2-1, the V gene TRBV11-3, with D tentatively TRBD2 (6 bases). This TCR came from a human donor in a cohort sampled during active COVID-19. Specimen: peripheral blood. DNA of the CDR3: TGTGCCAGCAGCGCACGGGGGTACTACAATGAGCAGTTCTTC. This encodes CASSARGYYNEQFF.